The 18 T cell receptor beta chains given below trace back to one sample, sequenced in a study of T cells after yellow fever vaccination (dated by TCRdb to the late 2010s). The treatment or condition label, as the study defines it: live attenuated yellow fever vaccine strain. Receptor libraries were prepared by 5' RACE. The sample was run on an Illumina HiSeq 2500. The public reads were reprocessed in TCRdb via fastp at Q25 and MiXCR, keeping in-frame beta chains. Identical CDR3 protein sequences are pooled into one entry, listed with their most common genes and DNA. The sample data list approximately 110,000 distinct CDR3 sequences, and about 7% of these were observed just once. Of the sample, 2.5% falls within the top ten clones. Sequenced material: CD4+ T cells sorted from PBMCs, taken more than 8 days after the first yellow fever vaccination. The origin of the receptors is a man between 18 and 29 years old who received the YFV17D yellow fever vaccine.

This chain joins TRBV4-3 and TRBJ1-6; D gene ambiguous. The CDR3 is made up of 12 amino acids. Looked up from germline, CDR1 is LGHNA and CDR2 is YSLEER. The V and J ends lost 8 bases and 8 bases respectively, with 10 bases between them. As DNA, the CDR3 is TGCGCCAGCCGAAGGGCGGATTCACCCCTCCACTTT. Protein product: CASRRADSPLHF.

In its sample, this clonotype was seen many times. The V call is TRBV18, the J call TRBJ2-5; D is uncertain. V lost 4 bases and J lost 2, with 8 bases in between. The CDR3 extends over 13 amino acids. Germline V CDR1 and CDR2: KGHSH, LQKENI. The CDR3 DNA reads as TGTGCCAGCTCACGCTCCTTACAAGAGACCCAGTACTTC. As protein: CASSRSLQETQYF. Together with reference TRBV18 and TRBJ2-5, the CDR3 gives the full variable domain: NAGVMQNPRHLVRRRGQEARLRCSPMKGHSHVYWYRQLPEEGLKFMVYLQKENIIDESGMPKERFSAEFPKEGPSILRIQQVVRGDSAAYFCASSRSLQETQYFGPGTRLLVL.

Many counts were recorded for this clonotype. The rearrangement joins TRBV5-5 to TRBJ1-2; D is unresolved. This CDR3 is built from 14 residues. Between the trimmed V and J ends, which lost 5 bases and 4 bases, there was a span of 15 bases. CDR1 SGHKS and CDR2 YYEKEE come from the germline V gene (reference sequence). The CDR3 is CASRYFGGPYGYTF. In DNA, the CDR3 is TGTGCCAGCAGGTATTTTGGCGGACCCTATGGCTACACCTTC. Supplemented by reference TRBV5-5 and TRBJ1-2, the full variable domain reads DAGVTQSPTHLIKTRGQQVTLRCSPISGHKSVSWYQQVLGQGPQFIFQYYEKEERGRGNFPDRFSARQFPNYSSELNVNALLLGDSALYLCASRYFGGPYGYTFGSGTRLTVV.

This clonotype appeared many times. This chain connects TRBV29-1 to TRBJ1-1, with D hard to call. V was clipped by 6 bases and J by 2 bases, with 16 bases between them. Germline values: CDR1 SQVTM, CDR2 ANQGSEA. The CDR3 extends over 14 amino acids. The CDR3, as DNA: TGCAGCGTCAATCTAGATTGGAGTAACACTGAAGCTTTCTTT. Its protein product is CSVNLDWSNTEAFF.

The sample holds many counts of this clonotype. This chain connects TRBV11-2 to TRBJ2-7; the match to TRBD2 covers 8 bases. The CDR3 is 16 amino acids. CDR1 and CDR2 (germline): SGHAT, FQNNGV. Trimming at V came to 5 bases and at J to 2 bases, leaving 11 bases not matched to a gene. The CDR3 loop reads CASSPLFQRGTYEQYV. The CDR3 bases are TGTGCCAGCAGCCCCCTTTTTCAGCGGGGGACCTACGAGCAGTACGTC.

Worth noting for this clonotype: This sequence may be a read error, since a much larger clone differs from it by one base. The V gene is TRBV5-1, the J gene TRBJ2-2; perhaps TRBD1 as D (6 bases). CDR1 SGHRS and CDR2 YFSETQ come from the germline V gene. This CDR3 region has 15 residues. CDR3 residues: CACRPRGGHTGELFF. Here the CDR3 DNA reads TGCGCCTGCAGACCCAGAGGGGGTCACACCGGGGAGCTGTTTTTT.

This clonotype was detected many times. V usage is TRBV20-1 and J usage is TRBJ2-7; 7 nucleotides match TRBD1. This CDR3 comprises 15 residues. J lost 2 bases, V lost 0 bases, and 7 bases had no gene match. Germline values: CDR1 DFQATT, CDR2 SNEGSKA (reference sequence). For the CDR3, the DNA is TGCAGTGCTAGAGACTACAGGGGTCAAGCCTACGAGCAGTACGTC. Amino acids: CSARDYRGQAYEQYV.

This clonotype was counted between two and nine times. The rearrangement links TRBV5-3 to TRBJ2-1, with D perhaps matching TRBD1 (6 bases). TRBV5-3 is an ORF, and what it does is uncertain. V gave up 0 bases and J gave up 9 bases, with 16 bases separating them. The CDR3 contains 15 residues. CDR3 loop: CARSLGQGNYGEQFF. CDR3 coding DNA: TGTGCCAGAAGCTTGGGGCAGGGGAATTACGGTGAGCAGTTCTTC.

The table lists this clonotype with a few counts. The chain is built from TRBV4-3 and TRBJ1-6; weak D call: TRBD1 (5 bases). V lost 0 bases, J lost 10 bases, and 13 bases lay in between. This CDR3 region has 15 residues. Germline CDR1 reads LGHNA; CDR2 reads YSLEER. CDR3 bases: TGCGCCAGCAGCCAAGATCGGGGGGGATCCTCACCCCTCCACTTT. Translated, it gives CASSQDRGGSSPLHF.

This clonotype came up many times. The V call is TRBV19, the J call TRBJ2-3, with D possibly TRBD1 on 6 matching bases. Germline values: CDR1 LNHDA, CDR2 SQIVND (reference sequence). The V end was cut by 4 bases, the J end by 5 bases, with 13 bases between. The CDR3 sequence is 14 residues long. CDR3 amino acids: CASSRGQPLDTQYF. The CDR3 nucleotides read TGTGCCAGTAGTAGGGGACAACCCCTAGATACGCAGTATTTT.

This clonotype was detected ten times or more. This chain links TRBV2 with TRBJ2-1; 9 nucleotides align to TRBD2. Germline loops: CDR1 SNHLY, CDR2 FYNNEI. The V and J ends lost 5 bases and 4 bases, in that order; junction bases with no gene match: 6. The CDR3 runs 15 residues. In DNA form, the CDR3 reads TGTGCCAGCAGTCCCGGGACTAGCCGTTACAATGAGCAGTTCTTC. Amino acids: CASSPGTSRYNEQFF.

The table lists this clonotype with many counts. For the CDR3, the DNA is TGTGCCAGCTGTCGCGATTCCTACAATGAGCAGTTCTTC. It yields the protein CASCRDSYNEQFF. The V call is TRBV27, the J call TRBJ2-1, with D hard to call. The CDR3 runs to 13 residues. Trimming pared 8 bases from V and 1 base from J, leaving 9 bases between. Germline loops: CDR1 MNHEY, CDR2 SMNVEV (reference sequence).

This clonotype was counted many times. The chain is built from TRBV11-2 and TRBJ1-3, with 7 bases matching TRBD1. CDR3 length equals 17 residues. CDR1 SGHAT and CDR2 FQNNGV come from the germline V gene. V was pared by 5 bases and J by 3 bases, with 13 bases of the junction left unmatched. The CDR3 reads CASSKDRSRTDGNTIYF. The CDR3 DNA reads TGTGCCAGCAGCAAGGACAGGTCCCGTACAGATGGAAACACCATATATTTT.

The gene calls are TRBV20-1 and TRBJ2-1; 7 nucleotides line up with TRBD2. Germline values: CDR1 DFQATT, CDR2 SNEGSKA (reference sequence). The J segment lost 2 bases and the V segment lost 6 bases, leaving 10 bases of the junction unmatched. The CDR3 consists of 15 residues. This CDR3 is CSAPRAGVTYNEQFF. The CDR3 nucleotides read TGCAGTGCCCCGCGGGCGGGGGTAACCTACAATGAGCAGTTCTTC.

This clonotype was observed at least ten times. The rearrangement links TRBV4-2 to TRBJ2-7; a weak D match, TRBD2 (6 bases). Trimming took off 4 bases at V and 2 bases at J, with 15 bases between the two ends. The CDR3 extends over 15 amino acids. Germline values: CDR1 LGHNA, CDR2 YNFKEQ. The CDR3 loop reads CASSPGTGDPYEQYF. The CDR3 DNA is TGTGCCAGCAGCCCCGGGACTGGGGACCCCTACGAGCAGTACTTC.

This clonotype has a count of ten or more. The chain is built from TRBV20-1 and TRBJ2-7; tentatively, D is TRBD2 (6 bases). Germline values: CDR1 DFQATT, CDR2 SNEGSKA (reference sequence). V lost 1 base, J lost 2 bases, and 12 bases lay in between. The CDR3 is made up of 14 amino acids. CDR3 coding DNA: TGCAGTGCTAGAGTTCCCGGGGGACCCTACGAGCAGTACTTC. Its translation is CSARVPGGPYEQYF.

CDR3 in DNA: TGTGCCAGCAGCTTACGGCAGGGCGGAAAGAGCAATCAGCCCCAGCATTTT. Translating gives CASSLRQGGKSNQPQHF. J is TRBJ1-5 and V is TRBV5-6; D might be TRBD1 (5 bases). Trimming stripped 2 bases from V and 1 base from J, with 16 bases between. Germline CDR1 SGHDT, CDR2 YYEEEE. The CDR3 runs to 17 residues.

This clonotype was found a few times. This sequence joins TRBV4-2 and TRBJ2-3; 8 bases match TRBD2. The CDR3 runs to 16 residues. V dropped 0 bases and J dropped 2; count of bases not matched to a gene: 4. Per the germline V gene, CDR1 is LGHNA and CDR2 is YNFKEQ. Written as DNA, the CDR3 is TGTGCCAGCAGCCAAGAACCAGCGGGGGCCACAGATACGCAGTATTTT. Translated: CASSQEPAGATDTQYF.